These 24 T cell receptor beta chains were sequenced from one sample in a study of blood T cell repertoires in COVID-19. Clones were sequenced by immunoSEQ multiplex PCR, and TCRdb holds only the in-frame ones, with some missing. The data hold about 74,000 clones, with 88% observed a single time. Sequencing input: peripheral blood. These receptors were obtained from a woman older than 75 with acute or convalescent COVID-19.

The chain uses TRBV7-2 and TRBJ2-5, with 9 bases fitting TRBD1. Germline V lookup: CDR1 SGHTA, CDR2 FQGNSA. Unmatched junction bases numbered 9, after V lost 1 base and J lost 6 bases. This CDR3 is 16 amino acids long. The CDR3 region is CASSLGESTGGKTQYF. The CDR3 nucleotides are TGTGCCAGCAGCTTAGGGGAGTCGACAGGGGGTAAGACCCAGTACTTC. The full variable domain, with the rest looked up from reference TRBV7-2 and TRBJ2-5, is GAGVSQSPSNKVTEKGKDVELRCDPISGHTALYWYRQSLGQGLEFLIYFQGNSAPDKSGLPSDRFSAERTGGSVSTLTIQRTQQEDSAVYLCASSLGESTGGKTQYFGPGTRLLVL.

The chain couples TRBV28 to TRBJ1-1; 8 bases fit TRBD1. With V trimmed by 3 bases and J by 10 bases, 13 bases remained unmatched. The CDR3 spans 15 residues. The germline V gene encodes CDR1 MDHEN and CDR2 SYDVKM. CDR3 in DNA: TGTGCCAGCAGTTTGAGGGGCCAGGGGGCAATTGGAGCTTTCTTT. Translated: CASSLRGQGAIGAFF.

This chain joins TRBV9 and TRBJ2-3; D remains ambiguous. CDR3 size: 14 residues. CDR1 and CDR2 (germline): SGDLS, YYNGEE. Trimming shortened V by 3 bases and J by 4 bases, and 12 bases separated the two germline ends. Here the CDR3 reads CASSATSRADTQYF. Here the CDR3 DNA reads TGTGCCAGCAGCGCTACGTCCCGAGCAGATACGCAGTATTTT.

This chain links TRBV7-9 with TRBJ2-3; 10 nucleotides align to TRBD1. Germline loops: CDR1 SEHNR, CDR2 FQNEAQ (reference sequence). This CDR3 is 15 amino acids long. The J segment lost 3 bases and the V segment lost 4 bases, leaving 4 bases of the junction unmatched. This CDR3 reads CASSSGGQGTDTQYF. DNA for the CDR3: TGTGCCAGCAGCTCCGGGGGACAGGGGACAGATACGCAGTATTTT.

This chain's CDR3 is CASKQGSEAFF. CDR3 DNA: TGTGCCAGCAAACAGGGATCTGAAGCTTTCTTT. The chain joins TRBV6-5 to TRBJ1-1, with a possible D match to TRBD1 (6 bases). CDR3 length: 11 residues. With 7 bases removed from V and 6 bases from J, the gap between germline ends came to 9 bases. Per germline, CDR1 MNHEY and CDR2 SVGAGI.

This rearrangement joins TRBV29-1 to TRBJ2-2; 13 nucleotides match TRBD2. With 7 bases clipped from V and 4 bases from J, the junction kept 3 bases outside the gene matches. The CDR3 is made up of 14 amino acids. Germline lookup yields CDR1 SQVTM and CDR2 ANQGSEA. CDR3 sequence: CSGGLAGLTGELFF. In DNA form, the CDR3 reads TGCAGCGGGGGACTAGCGGGGCTCACCGGGGAGCTGTTTTTT.

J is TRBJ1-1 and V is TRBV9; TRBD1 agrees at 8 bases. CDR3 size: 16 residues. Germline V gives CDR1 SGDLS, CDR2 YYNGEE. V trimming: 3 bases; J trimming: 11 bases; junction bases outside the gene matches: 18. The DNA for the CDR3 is TGTGCCAGCAGCGCCGGGGGGAGACCGACAGGGGAGTCGGCTTTCTTT. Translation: CASSAGGRPTGESAFF.

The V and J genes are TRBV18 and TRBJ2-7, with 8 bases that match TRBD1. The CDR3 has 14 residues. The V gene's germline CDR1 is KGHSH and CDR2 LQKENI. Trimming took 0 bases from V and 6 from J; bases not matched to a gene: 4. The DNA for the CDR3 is TGTGCCAGCTCACCACCGGACAGGGCTCGCGAGCAGTACTTC. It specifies CASSPPDRAREQYF.

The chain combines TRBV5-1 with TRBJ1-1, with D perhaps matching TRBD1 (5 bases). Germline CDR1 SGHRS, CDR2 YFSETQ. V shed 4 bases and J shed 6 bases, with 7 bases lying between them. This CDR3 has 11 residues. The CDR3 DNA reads TGCGCCAGCAGCCGGGACTCTGAAGCTTTCTTT. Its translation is CASSRDSEAFF.

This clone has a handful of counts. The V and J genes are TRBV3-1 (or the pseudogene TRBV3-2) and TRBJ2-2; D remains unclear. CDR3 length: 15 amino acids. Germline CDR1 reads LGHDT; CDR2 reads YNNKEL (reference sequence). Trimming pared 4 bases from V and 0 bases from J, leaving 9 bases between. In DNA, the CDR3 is TGTGCCAGCAGCCGGGCAGACACGAACACCGGGGAGCTGTTTTTT. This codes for CASSRADTNTGELFF.

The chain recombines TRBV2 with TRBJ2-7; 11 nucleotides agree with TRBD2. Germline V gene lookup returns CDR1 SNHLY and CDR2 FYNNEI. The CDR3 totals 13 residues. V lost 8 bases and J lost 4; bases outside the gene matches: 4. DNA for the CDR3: TGTGCCAGCGAGGGACTAGCGGTTTACGAGCAGTACTTC. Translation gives CASEGLAVYEQYF.

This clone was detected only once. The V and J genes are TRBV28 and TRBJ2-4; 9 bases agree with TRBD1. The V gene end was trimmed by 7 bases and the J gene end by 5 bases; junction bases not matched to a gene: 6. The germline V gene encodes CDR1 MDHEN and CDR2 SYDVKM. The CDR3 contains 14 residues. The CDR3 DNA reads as TGTGCCAGCAACCTACAGGGGGCACAAAACATTCAGTACTTC. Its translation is CASNLQGAQNIQYF.

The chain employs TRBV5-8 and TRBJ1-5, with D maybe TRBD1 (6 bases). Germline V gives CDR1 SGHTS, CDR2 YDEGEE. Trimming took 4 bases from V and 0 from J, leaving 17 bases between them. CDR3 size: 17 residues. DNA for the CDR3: TGTGCCAGCAGCCCCGGGACACTCGCCTCTAGCAATCAGCCCCAGCATTTT. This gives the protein CASSPGTLASSNQPQHF.

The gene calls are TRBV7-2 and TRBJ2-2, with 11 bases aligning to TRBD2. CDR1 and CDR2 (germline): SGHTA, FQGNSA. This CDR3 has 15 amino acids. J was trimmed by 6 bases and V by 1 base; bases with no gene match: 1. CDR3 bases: TGTGCCAGCAGCTTAGTAGCGGGAGGGGCCGGGGAGCTGTTTTTT. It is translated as CASSLVAGGAGELFF.

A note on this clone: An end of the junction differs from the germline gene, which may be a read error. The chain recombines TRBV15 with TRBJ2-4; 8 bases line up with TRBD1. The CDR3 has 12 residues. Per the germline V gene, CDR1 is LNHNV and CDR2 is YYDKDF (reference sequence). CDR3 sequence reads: CATSRETGVLSF. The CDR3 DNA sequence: TGTGCCACCAGCAGAGAGACAGGGGTCTTGTCGTTC.

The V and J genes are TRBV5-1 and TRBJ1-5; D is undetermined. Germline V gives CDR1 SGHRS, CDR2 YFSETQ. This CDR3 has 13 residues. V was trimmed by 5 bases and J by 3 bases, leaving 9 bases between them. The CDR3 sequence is CASSREPNQPQHF. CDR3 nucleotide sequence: TGCGCCAGCAGTCGGGAACCCAATCAGCCCCAGCATTTT.

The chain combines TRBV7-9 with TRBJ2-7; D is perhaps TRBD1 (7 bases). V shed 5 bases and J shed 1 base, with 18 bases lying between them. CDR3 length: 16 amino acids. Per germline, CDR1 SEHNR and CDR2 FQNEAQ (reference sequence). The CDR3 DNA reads TGTGCCAGCAGCGCCCTCGGCCAGGGGGGATCCTACGAGCAGTACTTC. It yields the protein CASSALGQGGSYEQYF. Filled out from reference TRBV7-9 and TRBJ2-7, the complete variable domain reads DTGVSQNPRHKITKRGQNVTFRCDPISEHNRLYWYRQTLGQGPEFLTYFQNEAQLEKSRLLSDRFSAERPKGSFSTLEIQRTEQGDSAMYLCASSALGQGGSYEQYFGPGTRLTVT.

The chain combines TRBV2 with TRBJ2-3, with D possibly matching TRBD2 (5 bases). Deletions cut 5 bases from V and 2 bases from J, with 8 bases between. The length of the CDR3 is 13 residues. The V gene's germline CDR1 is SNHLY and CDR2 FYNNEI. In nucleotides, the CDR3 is TGTGCCAGCAGTAGCGGAATCACAGATACGCAGTATTTT. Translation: CASSSGITDTQYF.

The CDR3 spells CASSYSIGVGETAKNIQYF. CDR3 sequence (DNA): TGTGCCAGCAGTTACTCGATCGGGGTCGGGGAGACGGCCAAAAACATTCAGTACTTC. The rearrangement uses TRBV6-2 or TRBV6-3 and TRBJ2-4, with D possibly matching TRBD2 (5 bases). Germline values: CDR1 MNHEY, CDR2 SVGEGT. The V end lost 0 bases, the J end lost 1 base, and 19 bases lay between the germline ends. CDR3 length: 19 residues.

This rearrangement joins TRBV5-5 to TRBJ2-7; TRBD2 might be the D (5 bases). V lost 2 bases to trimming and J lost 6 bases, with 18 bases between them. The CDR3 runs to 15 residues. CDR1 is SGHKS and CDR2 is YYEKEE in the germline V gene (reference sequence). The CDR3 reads CASSFNGKEVVEQYF. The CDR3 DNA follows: TGTGCCAGCAGCTTTAACGGGAAAGAGGTCGTCGAGCAGTACTTC.

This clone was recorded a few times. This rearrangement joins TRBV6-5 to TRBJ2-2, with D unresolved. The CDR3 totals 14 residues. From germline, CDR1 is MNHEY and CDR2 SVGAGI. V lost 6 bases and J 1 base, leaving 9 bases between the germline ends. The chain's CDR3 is CASSKTQNTGELFF. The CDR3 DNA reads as TGTGCCAGCAGCAAGACTCAGAACACCGGGGAGCTGTTTTTT.

DNA of the CDR3: TGTGCCAGCAGCCAAGATAGACAGGGGCTCAGAAACACCATATATTTT. Translation: CASSQDRQGLRNTIYF. This chain connects TRBV3-1 (or the pseudogene TRBV3-2) to TRBJ1-3; 8 bases line up with TRBD1. V dropped 0 bases and J dropped 5; count of bases not matched to a gene: 6. Germline V gene lookup returns CDR1 LGHDT and CDR2 YNNKEL (reference sequence). This CDR3 has 16 amino acids.

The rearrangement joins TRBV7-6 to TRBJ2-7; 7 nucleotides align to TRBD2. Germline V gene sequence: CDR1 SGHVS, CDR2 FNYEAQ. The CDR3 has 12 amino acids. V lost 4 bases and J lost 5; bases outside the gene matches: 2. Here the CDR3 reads CASSSREDEQYF. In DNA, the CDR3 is TGTGCCAGCAGCTCACGGGAGGACGAGCAGTACTTC.

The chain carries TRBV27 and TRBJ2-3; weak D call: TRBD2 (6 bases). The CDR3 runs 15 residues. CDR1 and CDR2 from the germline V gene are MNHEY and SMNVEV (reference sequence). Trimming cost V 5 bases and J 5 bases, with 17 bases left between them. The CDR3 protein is CASSPQVMGGDTQYF. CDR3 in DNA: TGTGCCAGCAGTCCACAGGTCATGGGAGGAGATACGCAGTATTTT.